The 10 T cell receptor beta chains below all came from one sample that was sequenced in a study of regulatory T cells in long-lasting Graves disease. Through Arm-PCR of CDR3 regions and iRepertoire HTBI primers, TCR beta libraries were built. TCRdb itself ran the multiplex PCR reads through MiXCR, one entry per CDR3 protein. The repertoire includes approximately 350,000 distinct CDR3 sequences, around 15% of them detected once, and around 20% sits in the top ten. Time point of the sample: newly diagnosed GD, antithyroid drugs for less than 3 months. PBMC RNA was the source of the TCR library. These same records also appear under a second study, on T cells in Graves' hyperthyroidism and ophthalmopathy.

Material: peripheral blood mononuclear cells (PBMCs), obtained at new diagnosis, from a patient treated with antithyroid drugs. These receptors originate from a woman under 30 with Graves disease.

This clonotype was detected ten times or more. One junction end does not reproduce the germline sequence, and a read error may be involved. J is TRBJ2-1 and V is TRBV30, with TRBD2 matching 10 bases. Germline-derived CDR1 and CDR2 are GTSNPN and SVGIG (reference sequence). This CDR3 region has 13 residues. In nucleotides, the CDR3 is TGTGCCTGGACTCAAGCGGGAGGGAAGATATGGATCTTC. It encodes CAWTQAGGKIWIF.

Ten or more counts support this clonotype. The chain joins TRBV11-2 to TRBJ2-7; D is uncertain. This CDR3 has 12 amino acids. V was clipped by 5 bases and J by 7 bases, with 12 bases between them. Germline V gene sequence: CDR1 SGHAT, CDR2 FQNNGV. The CDR3 protein is CASSPTGWEQYF. The CDR3, as DNA: TGTGCCAGCAGCCCGACCGGCTGGGAGCAGTACTTC.

The gene calls are TRBV24-1 and TRBJ2-1, with D perhaps matching TRBD2 (6 bases). The CDR3 runs to 15 residues. V lost 9 bases to trimming and J lost 9 bases, with 23 bases between them. Germline CDR1 reads KGHDR; CDR2 reads SFDVKD. The CDR3: CATGQEGSRGGEQFF. In nucleotides, the CDR3 is TGTGCCACCGGGCAGGAAGGGTCGCGGGGTGGTGAGCAGTTCTTC.

V gene TRBV20-1 combines with J gene TRBJ1-4; 7 positions agree with TRBD1. CDR1 is DFQATT, CDR2 SNEGSKA, per germline (reference sequence). J lost 6 bases, V lost 1 base, and 11 bases had no gene match. The CDR3 runs 16 residues. Here the CDR3 DNA reads TGCAGTGCTAGAGCTTTAACTTCCGGGACAGATGAAAAACTGTTTTTT. Residues: CSARALTSGTDEKLFF.

There are many counts of this clonotype. The genes are TRBV6-1 and TRBJ2-5, with D hard to call. Per the germline V gene, CDR1 is MNHNS and CDR2 is SASEGT. Deletions cut 6 bases from V and 4 bases from J, with 6 bases between. The CDR3 has 11 amino acids. CDR3 bases: TGTGCCAGCAGGAAAGGAGAGACCCAGTACTTC. As protein: CASRKGETQYF.

This clonotype was counted only a few times. The V call is TRBV9, the J call TRBJ2-7, with D perhaps being TRBD1 or TRBD2 (5 bases each). The CDR3 length is 12 residues. Trimming cost V 5 bases and J 5 bases, with 11 bases left between them. Germline CDR1 is SGDLS and CDR2 is YYNGEE. The CDR3 sequence: CASSRGENEQYF. The CDR3 DNA sequence: TGTGCCAGCAGTCGGGGCGAAAACGAGCAGTACTTC.

The table lists this clonotype with many counts. V usage is TRBV7-9 and J usage is TRBJ2-1; possible D gene TRBD2, 5 bases. V was pared by 1 base and J by 3 bases, with 13 bases between. The length of the CDR3 is 16 residues. Germline loops: CDR1 SEHNR, CDR2 FQNEAQ (reference sequence). In nucleotides, the CDR3 is TGTGCCAGCAGCTTAGGTGTAGGGAGTTACTACAATGAGCAGTTCTTC. This sequence encodes CASSLGVGSYYNEQFF.

This clonotype was picked up a small number of times. This rearrangement joins TRBV10-2 to TRBJ2-1, with 9 bases fitting TRBD1. Trimming cost V 6 bases and J 6 bases; bases outside gene matches: 12. Germline-derived CDR1 and CDR2 are WSHSY and SAAADI. The CDR3 extends over 16 amino acids. The CDR3 sequence: CASRYSSGQGSNEQFF. In DNA form, the CDR3 reads TGCGCCAGCAGATATTCTTCGGGACAGGGTTCCAATGAGCAGTTCTTC.

The V call is TRBV2, the J call TRBJ2-4, with 7 bases fitting TRBD1. CDR3 length: 17 residues. J gave up 1 base and V 4 bases, and 10 bases lay outside the gene matches. Germline CDR1 SNHLY, CDR2 FYNNEI. CDR3: CASSAGRQGVAKNIQYF. The DNA for the CDR3 is TGTGCCAGCAGTGCGGGGCGGCAGGGGGTCGCCAAAAACATTCAGTACTTC.

The table lists this clonotype with many counts. J is TRBJ2-2 and V is TRBV6-5, with TRBD2 as a possible D gene (5 bases). Trimming stripped 4 bases from V and 6 bases from J, with 15 bases between. The CDR3 runs 15 residues. Germline CDR1 and CDR2: MNHEY and SVGAGI. The CDR3 DNA reads as TGTGCCAGCAGTTCCACTAGGGAATGGGCCGGGGAGCTGTTTTTT. Translation: CASSSTREWAGELFF.